This T cell receptor (beta chain) was recovered during a study of T-cell memory formation after mild COVID-19. At the level of the study: Clusters were largely donor specific. Study conclusions and caveats: Pre-infection memory already had some responding clones, implying cross-reactive memory joined. Clones from the second wave (peaking day 37) had unconfirmed SARS-CoV-2 specificity. Contracting CD4+ clones sat mainly in CM and EM; CD8+ in EMRA.

This clonotype appeared a few times. Its cognate antigen is unknown. There are 14 residues in the CDR3. The J segment lost 2 bases and the V segment lost 2 bases, leaving 4 bases of the junction unmatched. Germline V CDR1 and CDR2: SGHRS, YFSETQ. MiXCR was run by TCRdb on the 5' RACE reads, yielding one entry per CDR3 protein. The table shows under 250,000 distinct CDR3 sequences, with roughly 30% occurring only once. The V gene is TRBV5-1, the J gene TRBJ2-7, with 7 bases that match TRBD1. Input material: PBMCs or a T cell subset sorted from them (not recorded which). The sequence derives from an adult woman who had mild COVID-19 (a few samples of this study predate the infection). Cell type and time point are not known. In DNA form, the CDR3 reads TGCGCCAGCAGCTTTGGACAGGCCACCTACGAGCAGTACTTC. Protein sequence: CASSFGQATYEQYF.